Listed here are 12 T cell receptor beta chains from one sample, sequenced in a study of T cell repertoires in ileal Crohn's disease. Time point reported: neoterminal ileum biopsy at postoperative endoscopy, about 6 months after surgery. Assay: immunoSEQ multiplex PCR; the TCRdb copy retains only in-frame clones and omits some. The sample lists roughly 60,000 clones; about 89% were seen once. The specimen sequenced was ileal tissue. Every receptor here comes from an adult with Crohn's disease.

The chain carries TRBV7-2 and TRBJ1-2, with a possible D match to TRBD1 (6 bases). This CDR3 region has 14 residues. Trimming left V 5 bases short and J 2 bases short, with 12 bases between. Germline-derived CDR1 and CDR2 are SGHTA and FQGNSA. In DNA form, the CDR3 reads TGTGCCAGCAGCCTCAACAGGGCAAACTATGGCTACACCTTC. This gives the protein CASSLNRANYGYTF. Full variable domain (rest looked up from reference TRBV7-2 and TRBJ1-2): GAGVSQSPSNKVTEKGKDVELRCDPISGHTALYWYRQSLGQGLEFLIYFQGNSAPDKSGLPSDRFSAERTGGSVSTLTIQRTQQEDSAVYLCASSLNRANYGYTFGSGTRLTVV.

The chain employs TRBV5-1 and TRBJ1-4; D unclear. The CDR3 length is 13 residues. Looked up from germline, CDR1 is SGHRS and CDR2 is YFSETQ. The germline V and J ends were trimmed by 0 bases and 5 bases, with 5 bases remaining between them. The CDR3 sequence is CASSLGGNEKLFF. CDR3 DNA: TGCGCCAGCAGCTTGGGCGGGAATGAAAAACTGTTTTTT.

A note on this clone: One end of the junction is discordant with germline, which a read error may explain. This chain joins TRBV7-7 and TRBJ2-2; 15 bases are a match to TRBD2. The germline gives CDR1 SSHAT, CDR2 FNYEAQ (reference sequence). The CDR3 extends over 18 amino acids. Here the CDR3 reads CASSSRTSGRAGTGELFF. DNA of the CDR3: TGTGCTAGCAGCTCCCGGACTAGCGGGAGGGCCGGGACCGGGGAGCTGTTTTTT.

The V call is TRBV7-9, the J call TRBJ2-7; TRBD1 matches 8 bases. V shed 5 bases and J 2 bases; nucleotides not matched to a gene: 17. The germline gives CDR1 SEHNR, CDR2 FQNEAQ (reference sequence). The CDR3 sequence is 18 residues long. The CDR3 DNA is TGTGCCAGCAGCCGGGGTCGGGATGGACAGGGAGGAACCTACGAGCAGTACGTC. As protein: CASSRGRDGQGGTYEQYV.

The chain recombines TRBV27 with TRBJ2-7; a weak D match, TRBD2 (5 bases). V dropped 5 bases and J dropped 7 bases, with 15 bases sitting between them. CDR1 MNHEY and CDR2 SMNVEV come from the germline V gene (reference sequence). The CDR3 runs 13 residues. CDR3 protein: CASSASPSGEQYV. As DNA, the CDR3 is TGTGCCAGCAGTGCTAGCCCCTCCGGGGAGCAGTACGTC.

This clone has only one observation. This chain uses TRBV19 with TRBJ2-2, with 7 bases matching TRBD1. The junction had 7 bases not matched to a gene; V was cut back by 4 bases and J by 5 bases. The CDR3 loop spans 15 amino acids. Germline lookup yields CDR1 LNHDA and CDR2 SQIVND (reference sequence). The CDR3 DNA follows: TGTGCCAGTAGTACGCGGACAGGTGGTACCGGGGAGCTGTTTTTT. Protein sequence: CASSTRTGGTGELFF.

The chain is built from TRBV5-4 and TRBJ1-4; 7 bases align to TRBD1. This CDR3 has 16 residues. Germline CDR1 and CDR2: SGHNT and YYREEE (reference sequence). J lost 13 bases, V lost 4 bases, and 19 bases had no gene match. CDR3 nucleotide sequence: TGTGCCAGCAGCCTGGACCAGGGGACAGCATTCTCGGGACTGTTTTTT. Its protein is CASSLDQGTAFSGLFF. Full variable domain (remainder filled in from reference TRBV5-4 and TRBJ1-4): ETGVTQSPTHLIKTRGQQVTLRCSSQSGHNTVSWYQQALGQGPQFIFQYYREEENGRGNFPPRFSGLQFPNYSSELNVNALELDDSALYLCASSLDQGTAFSGLFFGSGTQLSVL.

The chain has TRBV27 and TRBJ2-3, with D maybe TRBD2 (5 bases). Germline lookup yields CDR1 MNHEY and CDR2 SMNVEV (reference sequence). There are 13 residues in the CDR3. The V and J ends lost 5 bases and 4 bases respectively, with 10 bases between them. CDR3 residues: CASSTTRSDTQYF. For the CDR3, the DNA is TGTGCCAGCAGTACCACTAGATCAGATACGCAGTATTTT.

In its sample, this clone was seen a few times. This chain joins TRBV29-1 and TRBJ2-7; D gene unclear. Germline V gene lookup returns CDR1 SQVTM and CDR2 ANQGSEA. V shed 3 bases and J shed 4 bases, with 7 bases lying between them. This CDR3 is built from 11 residues. CDR3 residues: CSVDGRYEQYV. In nucleotides, the CDR3 is TGCAGCGTTGATGGCAGGTACGAGCAGTACGTC.

The chain recombines TRBV29-1 with TRBJ2-7; tentatively, D is TRBD1 (5 bases). CDR1 and CDR2 from the germline V gene are SQVTM and ANQGSEA. The CDR3 sequence is 16 residues long. V was shortened by 3 bases and J by 2 bases, with 20 bases between the two germline ends. CDR3 residues: CSVEFVDDRATYEQYF. CDR3 bases: TGCAGCGTTGAGTTCGTTGACGACAGAGCTACCTACGAGCAGTACTTC.

This chain connects TRBV2 to TRBJ2-5; D is possibly TRBD2 (5 bases). Germline V gene data show CDR1 as SNHLY and CDR2 as FYNNEI. With 6 bases removed from V and 4 bases from J, the gap between germline ends came to 12 bases. The CDR3 sequence is 13 residues long. This chain's CDR3 is CASSGEGRETQYF. CDR3 bases: TGTGCCAGCAGCGGAGAGGGCCGAGAGACCCAGTACTTC.

This clone was seen a single time. V usage is TRBV5-1 and J usage is TRBJ2-2; 7 bases align to TRBD1. Trimming removed 4 bases from V and 9 bases from J; junction bases left unmatched: 15. Germline CDR1 and CDR2: SGHRS and YFSETQ. This CDR3 has 16 residues. The CDR3 here is CASSELWDSSRRELFF. CDR3 nucleotides: TGCGCCAGCAGCGAACTATGGGACAGCTCAAGGAGGGAGCTGTTTTTT.